A selection of T cell receptor beta chains follows, all from one sample in a study of blood T cell repertoires in COVID-19. Method: immunoSEQ multiplex PCR; TCRdb's copy keeps in-frame clones and lacks some. The sample holds about 150,000 clones, around 80% seen once. The sequenced sample consisted of peripheral blood. The receptors were gathered from a human donor with acute or convalescent COVID-19. The donor label of this sample is uncertain. The CDR3 runs from the conserved cysteine through the conserved F or W. A D gene is named only where the DNA matches it firmly. The size field is filled for only some rows; it gives once, few, many or a size class.

abundance: once; d_gene: .; j_gene: TRBJ1-4; v_gene: TRBV7-2; CDR3nt: TGTGCCAGCAGCTACAGAGCAACTAATGAAAAACTGTTTTTT; CDR3aa: CASSYRATNEKLFF
abundance: .; d_gene: .; j_gene: TRBJ1-2; v_gene: TRBV19; CDR3nt: TGTGCCAGTAGTATAGGGCCCTCTAACTATGGCTACACCTTC; CDR3aa: CASSIGPSNYGYTF
abundance: .; d_gene: TRBD1; j_gene: TRBJ1-2; v_gene: TRBV4-1; CDR3nt: TGCGCCAGCAGCCAAGGCACCGAGGGGGCCTATGGCTACACCTTC; CDR3aa: CASSQGTEGAYGYTF
abundance: .; d_gene: .; j_gene: TRBJ1-2; v_gene: TRBV9; CDR3nt: TGTGCCAGCAGCGTAGAGGGGACACCCAATGGCTACACCTTC; CDR3aa: CASSVEGTPNGYTF
abundance: .; d_gene: .; j_gene: TRBJ2-2; v_gene: TRBV5-4; CDR3nt: TGTGCCACTGTACAGGGCGCGAACACCGGGGAGCTGTTTTTT; CDR3aa: CATVQGANTGELFF
abundance: .; d_gene: TRBD1; j_gene: TRBJ1-1; v_gene: TRBV12-5; CDR3nt: TGTGCTAGCGGTGCGCAGGGGGCGAACACTGAAGCTTTCTTT; CDR3aa: CASGAQGANTEAFF
abundance: .; d_gene: TRBD1; j_gene: TRBJ1-1; v_gene: TRBV6-5; CDR3nt: TGTGCCAGCAGTAGCCACAGGGGGTCTGAAGCTTTCTTT; CDR3aa: CASSSHRGSEAFF
abundance: few; d_gene: .; j_gene: TRBJ2-2; v_gene: TRBV18; CDR3nt: TGTGCCAGCTCACCAGTAACGAACACCGGGGAGCTGTTTTTT; CDR3aa: CASSPVTNTGELFF
abundance: .; d_gene: TRBD2; j_gene: TRBJ2-1; v_gene: TRBV4-2; CDR3nt: TGTGCCAGCAGCCTACAGACTAGCGGGGGGGTAGAGGATGAGCAGTTCTTC; CDR3aa: CASSLQTSGGVEDEQFF
abundance: .; d_gene: TRBD2; j_gene: TRBJ2-3; v_gene: TRBV6-6; CDR3nt: TGTGCCAGCAGCAGGACTAGCGGGGGGCCCACAGATACGCAGTATTTT; CDR3aa: CASSRTSGGPTDTQYF
abundance: .; d_gene: TRBD1; j_gene: TRBJ1-5; v_gene: TRBV6-2/TRBV6-3; CDR3nt: TGTGCCAGCAGTTACGGGTCCGGCGGGACAGGCAATCAGCCCCAGCATTTT; CDR3aa: CASSYGSGGTGNQPQHF
abundance: .; d_gene: TRBD2; j_gene: TRBJ2-3; v_gene: TRBV18; CDR3nt: TGTGCCAGCTCACCAAGGGGACTAGCGGGAGGAGATACGCAGTATTTT; CDR3aa: CASSPRGLAGGDTQYF
abundance: .; d_gene: TRBD1; j_gene: TRBJ1-2; v_gene: TRBV2; CDR3nt: TGTGCCAGCAGGCGGCATGGACAGGGTGGGACGGGCTACACCTTC; CDR3aa: CASRRHGQGGTGYTF
abundance: once; d_gene: TRBD1; j_gene: TRBJ1-4; v_gene: TRBV6-1; CDR3nt: TGTGCCAGCAGTGATTTGACAGGGGGCGGCGAAAAACTGTTTTTT; CDR3aa: CASSDLTGGGEKLFF
abundance: .; d_gene: TRBD1; j_gene: TRBJ1-1; v_gene: TRBV6-5; CDR3nt: TGTGCCAGCAGTTACGATTGGACAGGGGGGACTGAAGCTTTCTTT; CDR3aa: CASSYDWTGGTEAFF
abundance: once; d_gene: .; j_gene: TRBJ1-1; v_gene: TRBV14; CDR3nt: TGTGCCAGCAGCCAGCTGACCTACCAAGGGGTAGCTGAAGCTTTCTTT; CDR3aa: CASSQLTYQGVAEAFF
abundance: .; d_gene: TRBD2; j_gene: TRBJ2-5; v_gene: TRBV27; CDR3nt: TGTGCCAGCGGTTCCTACGTGGGGGGGAGAAGGGAGACCCAGTACTTC; CDR3aa: CASGSYVGGRRETQYF
abundance: once; d_gene: .; j_gene: TRBJ1-1; v_gene: TRBV4-1; CDR3nt: TGCGCCAGCAGCCACGAACCAGGGGTTATGAACACTGAAGCTTTCTTT; CDR3aa: CASSHEPGVMNTEAFF
abundance: .; d_gene: .; j_gene: TRBJ1-1; v_gene: TRBV11-2; CDR3nt: TGTGCCAGCAGCTTACAGACTAACACTGAAGCTTTCTTT; CDR3aa: CASSLQTNTEAFF
abundance: .; d_gene: .; j_gene: TRBJ1-6; v_gene: TRBV12-5; CDR3nt: TGTGCTAGTGGTTTGGGACAGTTTAATTCACCCCTCCACTTT; CDR3aa: CASGLGQFNSPLHF
abundance: once; d_gene: .; j_gene: TRBJ2-7; v_gene: TRBV30; CDR3nt: TGTGCCTGGAGTGTAGGTTGGAGTCCCGTTCCATACGAGCAGTACTTC; CDR3aa: CAWSVGWSPVPYEQYF
abundance: .; d_gene: .; j_gene: TRBJ2-5; v_gene: TRBV11-2; CDR3nt: TGTGCCAGCAGCTTGTATCTGTCAGGAGAGACCCAGTACTTC; CDR3aa: CASSLYLSGETQYF
abundance: .; d_gene: .; j_gene: TRBJ2-2; v_gene: TRBV25-1; CDR3nt: TGTGCCAGCAGTTCCGCCAACAGGGCCGGGGAGCTGTTTTTT; CDR3aa: CASSSANRAGELFF
abundance: .; d_gene: .; j_gene: TRBJ2-1; v_gene: TRBV2; CDR3nt: TGTGCCAGCACCGGACAGAGCTCCTACAATGAGCAGTTCTTC; CDR3aa: CASTGQSSYNEQFF
abundance: .; d_gene: .; j_gene: TRBJ2-1; v_gene: TRBV3-1/TRBV3-2; CDR3nt: TGTGCCAGCGTCGGGGAAGCCGATGAGCAGTTCTTC; CDR3aa: CASVGEADEQFF
abundance: .; d_gene: .; j_gene: TRBJ1-2; v_gene: TRBV10-2; CDR3nt: TGCGCCAGCAGCACCCCAGGGCGCAGGAACTATGGCTACACCTTC; CDR3aa: CASSTPGRRNYGYTF
abundance: .; d_gene: .; j_gene: TRBJ2-1; v_gene: TRBV14; CDR3nt: TGTGCCAGCAGCCAAGTAGCTTTTGGAGGAAGATTGTACAATGAGCAGTTCTTC; CDR3aa: CASSQVAFGGRLYNEQFF
abundance: .; d_gene: .; j_gene: TRBJ2-2; v_gene: TRBV6-4; CDR3nt: TGTGCCAGCAGCGAAGGACAGACGAACACCGGGGAGCTGTTTTTT; CDR3aa: CASSEGQTNTGELFF
abundance: .; d_gene: TRBD2; j_gene: TRBJ2-3; v_gene: TRBV5-1; CDR3nt: TGCGCCAGCAGCCGCTTAGCGGGGGGGCTAGATACGCAGTATTTT; CDR3aa: CASSRLAGGLDTQYF
abundance: .; d_gene: .; j_gene: TRBJ1-2; v_gene: TRBV7-2; CDR3nt: TGTGCCAGCAGTCTAGACTACACCTTC; CDR3aa: CASSLDYTF
abundance: .; d_gene: TRBD1; j_gene: TRBJ1-1; v_gene: TRBV19; CDR3nt: TGTGCCAGTAGTAAGAGGCGAAGGACAGGGCGATTGAACACTGAAGCTTTCTTT; CDR3aa: CASSKRRRTGRLNTEAFF
abundance: .; d_gene: TRBD1; j_gene: TRBJ2-1; v_gene: TRBV6-5; CDR3nt: TGTGCCAGCAGTTCACATCCGGGGACAGACAATGAGCAGTTCTTC; CDR3aa: CASSSHPGTDNEQFF
abundance: .; d_gene: TRBD2; j_gene: TRBJ2-7; v_gene: TRBV7-9; CDR3nt: TGTGCCAGCAGCTTGGGGGGGAACTACGAGCAGTACTTC; CDR3aa: CASSLGGNYEQYF
abundance: .; d_gene: .; j_gene: TRBJ1-3; v_gene: TRBV30; CDR3nt: TGTGCCTGGAGTGTCGGTTGGAACACCATATATTTT; CDR3aa: CAWSVGWNTIYF
abundance: few; d_gene: .; j_gene: TRBJ2-1; v_gene: TRBV12-5; CDR3nt: TGTGCTAGTGGTTTGCGGGGGGCCGATGAGCAGTTCTTC; CDR3aa: CASGLRGADEQFF
abundance: .; d_gene: .; j_gene: TRBJ2-2; v_gene: TRBV10-2; CDR3nt: TGCGCCAGCATGATGCCCAGGGCGGGGGCGGGGGAGCTGTTTTTT; CDR3aa: CASMMPRAGAGELFF
abundance: .; d_gene: TRBD2; j_gene: TRBJ2-7; v_gene: TRBV5-1; CDR3nt: TGCGCCAGCAGCTTGGAGGGACTAGGAAACTACGAGCAGTACTTC; CDR3aa: CASSLEGLGNYEQYF
abundance: .; d_gene: TRBD1; j_gene: TRBJ2-7; v_gene: TRBV12-3/TRBV12-4; CDR3nt: TGTGCCAGCAGCAGCATGCCGACAGGGGTTAAGTACTTC; CDR3aa: CASSSMPTGVKYF
abundance: .; d_gene: TRBD2; j_gene: TRBJ2-7; v_gene: TRBV19; CDR3nt: TGTGCCAGTAGTGCCTCTAGCGGGTCCTACGAGCAGTACTTC; CDR3aa: CASSASSGSYEQYF
abundance: .; d_gene: TRBD2; j_gene: TRBJ2-3; v_gene: TRBV6-1; CDR3nt: TGTGCCAGCAGTGAAAGCCGCCGGCTAGCGGGGAGCACAGATACGCAGTATTTT; CDR3aa: CASSESRRLAGSTDTQYF